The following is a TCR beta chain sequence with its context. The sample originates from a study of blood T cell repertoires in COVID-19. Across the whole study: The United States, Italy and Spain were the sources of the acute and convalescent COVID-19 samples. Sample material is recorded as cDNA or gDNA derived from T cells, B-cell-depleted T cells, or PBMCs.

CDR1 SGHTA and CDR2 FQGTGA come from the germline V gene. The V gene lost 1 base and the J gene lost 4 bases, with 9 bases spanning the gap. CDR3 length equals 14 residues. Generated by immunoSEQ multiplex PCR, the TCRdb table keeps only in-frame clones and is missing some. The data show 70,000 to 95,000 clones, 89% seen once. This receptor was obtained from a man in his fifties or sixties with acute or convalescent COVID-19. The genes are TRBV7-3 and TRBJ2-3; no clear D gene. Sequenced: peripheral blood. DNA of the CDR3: TGTGCCAGCAGCTTAATACCGGGTTCAGATACGCAGTATTTT. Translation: CASSLIPGSDTQYF.